Listed below are T cell receptor beta chains from one sample, sequenced in a study of blood T cell repertoires in COVID-19. Libraries were prepared by immunoSEQ multiplex PCR; TCRdb keeps only in-frame clonotypes and omits some of them. The sample has 40,000 to 55,000 clones, about 83% seen once. The sample consisted of peripheral blood. The receptors here all came from a man aged 35-49 years with acute or convalescent COVID-19. Both conserved end residues are part of each CDR3. Fields, in order: clone size, D gene, V gene, J gene, CDR3 DNA, CDR3 protein. D genes are given only for firm matches. Size tells how often a clone was seen (once, few, many) or the class of an expanded clone, and some rows leave it out.

size: NA
D: NA
V: TRBV24-1
J: TRBJ2-3
DNA: TGTGCCACCAGTGATCCGGGACTCACAGATACGCAGTATTTT
CDR3: CATSDPGLTDTQYF

size: NA
D: NA
V: TRBV3-1/TRBV3-2
J: TRBJ2-5
DNA: TGTGCCAGCAGCCAAGATCAGGCGGGGGCCAAGAGGACCCAGTACTTC
CDR3: CASSQDQAGAKRTQYF

size: NA
D: TRBD1
V: TRBV7-9
J: TRBJ2-7
DNA: TGTGCCAGCAGCCCTGGACAGGGCCGAGCGTTCCAGTACTTC
CDR3: CASSPGQGRAFQYF

size: NA
D: NA
V: TRBV30
J: TRBJ2-7
DNA: TGTGCCTGGAGTGTGACTGGCGAGCAGTACTTC
CDR3: CAWSVTGEQYF

size: NA
D: NA
V: TRBV19
J: TRBJ1-1
DNA: TGTGCTACGATCGACAGATCTGGGAACACTGAAGCTTTCTTT
CDR3: CATIDRSGNTEAFF

size: NA
D: TRBD1
V: TRBV5-6
J: TRBJ1-2
DNA: TGTGCCAGCAGCAAGGACAGGGCTGCTGGCTACACCTTC
CDR3: CASSKDRAAGYTF

size: NA
D: NA
V: TRBV5-1
J: TRBJ2-7
DNA: TGCGCCAGCAGCCAGGACACCTACGAGCAGTACTTC
CDR3: CASSQDTYEQYF

size: NA
D: TRBD1
V: TRBV18
J: TRBJ1-3
DNA: TGTGCCAGCTCACGGTCGGACAGGGCTGGAAACACCATATATTTT
CDR3: CASSRSDRAGNTIYF

size: NA
D: NA
V: TRBV5-1
J: TRBJ1-1
DNA: TGCGCCAGCAGCTCCGACACTGAAGCTTTCTTT
CDR3: CASSSDTEAFF

size: NA
D: TRBD1
V: TRBV5-4
J: TRBJ1-2
DNA: TGTGCCAGCAGCCCTGGACAGGCCTGGGGCTATGGCTACACCTTC
CDR3: CASSPGQAWGYGYTF

size: NA
D: TRBD2
V: TRBV11-2
J: TRBJ2-1
DNA: TGTGCCAGCAGCTTCTTTCAGCTAGCGGGAGGGTTTCAGTTCTTC
CDR3: CASSFFQLAGGFQFF

size: once
D: NA
V: TRBV13
J: TRBJ2-5
DNA: TGTGCCAGCAGCTCCCGAAACGAGGAGGAGACCCAGTACTTC
CDR3: CASSSRNEEETQYF

size: NA
D: NA
V: TRBV30
J: TRBJ2-2
DNA: TGTGCCTGGAGTGTAAACCTCCTAGGGGAGCTGTTTTTT
CDR3: CAWSVNLLGELFF

size: NA
D: NA
V: TRBV12-3/TRBV12-4
J: TRBJ1-1
DNA: TGTGCCAGCAGTTTCCAATCGGGGTCGGGAGCTTTCTTT
CDR3: CASSFQSGSGAFF

size: NA
D: TRBD1
V: TRBV2
J: TRBJ1-5
DNA: TGTGCCAGCAAGGCGACAGGGTTTAGCAATCAGCCCCAGCATTTT
CDR3: CASKATGFSNQPQHF

size: NA
D: NA
V: TRBV5-1
J: TRBJ2-3
DNA: TGCGCCAGCAGCACATATGGCGGGGGCACAGATACGCAGTATTTT
CDR3: CASSTYGGGTDTQYF

size: NA
D: TRBD1
V: TRBV7-9
J: TRBJ2-5
DNA: TGTGCCAGCAGCTTAGCCGGGACAGGGGTAGCGGGGTCGGAGACCCAGTACTTC
CDR3: CASSLAGTGVAGSETQYF